These 3 T cell receptor beta chains were sequenced from one sample in a study of T cells in Graves' hyperthyroidism and ophthalmopathy. Template material for amplifying TCR beta CDR3 regions consisted of RNA transcripts. An initial round of RT-PCR targeting the TCR CDR3 relied on the HTBI primer set. MiXCR, applied by TCRdb to the multiplex PCR reads, yields one record per CDR3 protein. This table has 400,000 or so distinct CDR3 sequences, 13% to 15% appearing once. Specimen: blood. These receptors originate from a woman aged 25-40 years with Graves' ophthalmopathy.

This clonotype occurred many times. V and J are TRBV20-1 and TRBJ2-5, with D possibly TRBD2 on 6 matching bases. V dropped 4 bases and J dropped 8 bases, with 11 bases sitting between them. CDR3 length equals 11 residues. Germline CDR1 and CDR2: DFQATT and SNEGSKA (reference sequence). The CDR3 nucleotides read TGCAGTGCTATGACTAGTGGAACCCAGTACTTC. This codes for CSAMTSGTQYF.

At least ten counts were recorded for this clonotype. The chain links TRBV7-8 to TRBJ1-1, with TRBD1 matching 11 bases. The CDR3 length is 15 residues. V lost 6 bases, J lost 2 bases, and 5 bases stayed unmatched. Looked up from germline, CDR1 is SGHVS and CDR2 is FQNEAQ. DNA of the CDR3: TGTGCCAGCAGGGGGACAGGGGGTTTTAACACTGAAGCTTTCTTT. This codes for CASRGTGGFNTEAFF. Complete variable domain (other parts from reference TRBV7-8 and TRBJ1-1): GAGVSQSPRYKVAKRGQDVALRCDPISGHVSLFWYQQALGQGPEFLTYFQNEAQLDKSGLPSDRFFAERPEGSVSTLKIQRTQQEDSAVYLCASRGTGGFNTEAFFGQGTRLTVV.

This clonotype was picked up a small number of times. This chain connects TRBV5-8 to TRBJ2-3; TRBD2 agrees at 9 bases. The CDR3 runs to 16 residues. V shed 2 bases and J 0 bases; nucleotides not matched to a gene: 4. Germline V gene sequence: CDR1 SGHTS, CDR2 YDEGEE. CDR3 in amino acids: CASSFIAGVSTDTQYF. CDR3 DNA: TGTGCCAGCAGCTTTATAGCGGGGGTCAGCACAGATACGCAGTATTTT.